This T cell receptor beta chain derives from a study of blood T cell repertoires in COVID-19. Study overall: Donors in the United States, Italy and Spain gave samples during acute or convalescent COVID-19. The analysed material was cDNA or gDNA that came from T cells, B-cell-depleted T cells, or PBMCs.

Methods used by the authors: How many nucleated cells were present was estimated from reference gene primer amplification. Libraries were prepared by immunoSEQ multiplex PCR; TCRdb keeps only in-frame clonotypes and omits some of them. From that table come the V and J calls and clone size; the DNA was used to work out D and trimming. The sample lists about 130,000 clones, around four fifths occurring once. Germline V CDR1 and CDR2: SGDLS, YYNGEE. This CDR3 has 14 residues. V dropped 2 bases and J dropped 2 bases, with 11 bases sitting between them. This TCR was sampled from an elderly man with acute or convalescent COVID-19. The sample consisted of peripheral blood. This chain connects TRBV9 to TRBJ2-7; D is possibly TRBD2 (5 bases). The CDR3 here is CASSVGGNPYEQYF. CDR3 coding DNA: TGTGCCAGCAGCGTCGGAGGTAACCCCTACGAGCAGTACTTC.